This T cell receptor beta chain was found in a study of blood T cell repertoires in COVID-19. As for the study in general: The origin of the acute and convalescent COVID-19 samples was the United States, Italy and Spain.

Here immunoSEQ multiplex PCR was the method, and the copy in TCRdb shows in-frame clones only, minus some. This table has about 260,000 clones, 85% to 90% appearing once. Germline V lookup: CDR1 LNHDA, CDR2 SQIVND (reference sequence). The CDR3 spans 12 residues. Trimming pared 8 bases from V and 4 bases from J, leaving 9 bases between. The sequenced sample was PBMCs or T cells enriched from blood (not recorded which). The chain recombines TRBV19 with TRBJ1-5, with unresolved D. The TCR comes from a woman aged 25 to 45 with acute COVID-19. Here the CDR3 DNA reads TGTGCCAGTTCCGAGGGTAATCAGCCCCAGCATTTT. The encoded protein is CASSEGNQPQHF.